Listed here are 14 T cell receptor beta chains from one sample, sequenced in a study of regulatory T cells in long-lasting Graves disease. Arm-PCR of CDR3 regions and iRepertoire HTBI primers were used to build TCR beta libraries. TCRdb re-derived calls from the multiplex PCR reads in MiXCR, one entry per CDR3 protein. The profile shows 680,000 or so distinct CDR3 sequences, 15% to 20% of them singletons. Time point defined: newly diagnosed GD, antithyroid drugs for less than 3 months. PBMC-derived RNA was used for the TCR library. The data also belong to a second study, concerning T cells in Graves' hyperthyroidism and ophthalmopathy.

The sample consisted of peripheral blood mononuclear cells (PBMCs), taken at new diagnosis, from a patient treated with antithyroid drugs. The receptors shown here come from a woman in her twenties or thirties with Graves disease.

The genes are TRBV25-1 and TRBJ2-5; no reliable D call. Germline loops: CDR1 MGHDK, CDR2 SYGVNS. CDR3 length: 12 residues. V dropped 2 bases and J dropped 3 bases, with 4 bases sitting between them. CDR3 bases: TGTGCCAGCAGTGAAATGAAAGAGACCCAGTACTTC. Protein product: CASSEMKETQYF.

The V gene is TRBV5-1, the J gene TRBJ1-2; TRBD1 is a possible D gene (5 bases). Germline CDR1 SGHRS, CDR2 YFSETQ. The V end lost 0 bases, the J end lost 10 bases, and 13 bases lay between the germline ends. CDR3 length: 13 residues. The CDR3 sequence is CASSLDTGPPYTF. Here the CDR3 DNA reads TGCGCCAGCAGCTTGGATACAGGCCCACCCTACACCTTC. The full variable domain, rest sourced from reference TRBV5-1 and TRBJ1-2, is KAGVTQTPRYLIKTRGQQVTLSCSPISGHRSVSWYQQTPGQGLQFLFEYFSETQRNKGNFPGRFSGRQFSNSRSEMNVSTLELGDSALYLCASSLDTGPPYTFGSGTRLTVV.

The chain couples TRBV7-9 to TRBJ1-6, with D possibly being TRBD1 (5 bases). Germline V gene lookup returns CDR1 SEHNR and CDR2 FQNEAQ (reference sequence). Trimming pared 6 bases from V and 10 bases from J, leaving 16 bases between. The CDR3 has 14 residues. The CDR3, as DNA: TGTGCCAGCAGGGACGGGGGGTCGGGCTCACCCCTCCACTTT. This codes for CASRDGGSGSPLHF.

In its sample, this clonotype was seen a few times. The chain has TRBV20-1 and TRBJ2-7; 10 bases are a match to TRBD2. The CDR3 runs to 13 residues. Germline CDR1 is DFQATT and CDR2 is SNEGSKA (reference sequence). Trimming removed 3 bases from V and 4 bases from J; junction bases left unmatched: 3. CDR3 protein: CSASPAGGYEQYF. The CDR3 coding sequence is TGCAGTGCTAGTCCAGCGGGAGGGTACGAGCAGTACTTC.

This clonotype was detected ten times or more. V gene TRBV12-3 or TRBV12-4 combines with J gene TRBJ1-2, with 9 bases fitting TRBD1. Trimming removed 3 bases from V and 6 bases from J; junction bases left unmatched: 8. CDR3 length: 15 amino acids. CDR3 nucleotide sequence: TGTGCCAGCAGTTTCTGGACAGGGGATCTGGATGGCTACACCTTC. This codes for CASSFWTGDLDGYTF.

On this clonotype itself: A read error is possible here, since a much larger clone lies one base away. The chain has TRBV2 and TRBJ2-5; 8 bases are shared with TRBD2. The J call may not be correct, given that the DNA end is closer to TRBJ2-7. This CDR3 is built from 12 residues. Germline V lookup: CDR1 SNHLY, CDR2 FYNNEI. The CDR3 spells CASAELADEQYF. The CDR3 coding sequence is TGTGCCAGCGCGGAACTAGCGGACGAGCAGTACTTC.

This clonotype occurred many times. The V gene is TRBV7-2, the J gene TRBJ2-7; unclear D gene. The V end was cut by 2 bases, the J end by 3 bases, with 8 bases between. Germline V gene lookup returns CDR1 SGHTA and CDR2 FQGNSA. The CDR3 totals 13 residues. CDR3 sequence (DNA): TGTGCCAGCAGCTTATGGGCGAACTACGAGCAGTACTTC. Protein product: CASSLWANYEQYF.

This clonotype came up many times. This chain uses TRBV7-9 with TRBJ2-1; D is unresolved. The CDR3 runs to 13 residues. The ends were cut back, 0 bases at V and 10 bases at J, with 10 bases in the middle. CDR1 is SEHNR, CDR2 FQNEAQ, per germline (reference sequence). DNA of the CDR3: TGTGCCAGCAGCTTAGCGCTCAGTCGCGAGCAGTTCTTC. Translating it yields CASSLALSREQFF.

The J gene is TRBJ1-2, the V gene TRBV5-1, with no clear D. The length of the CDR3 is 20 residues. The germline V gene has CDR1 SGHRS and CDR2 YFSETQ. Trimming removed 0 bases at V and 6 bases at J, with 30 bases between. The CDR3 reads CASSLAGSGPSHPREDGYTF. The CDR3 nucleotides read TGCGCCAGCAGCTTGGCCGGGTCAGGACCGTCCCACCCCCGGGAAGATGGCTACACCTTC.

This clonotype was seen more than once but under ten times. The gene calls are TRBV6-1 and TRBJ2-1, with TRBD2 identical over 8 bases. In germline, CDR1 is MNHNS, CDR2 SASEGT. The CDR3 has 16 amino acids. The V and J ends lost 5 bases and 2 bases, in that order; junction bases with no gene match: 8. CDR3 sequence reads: CASSISGSIAYNEQFF. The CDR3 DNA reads TGTGCCAGCAGTATAAGCGGGAGTATCGCCTACAATGAGCAGTTCTTC.

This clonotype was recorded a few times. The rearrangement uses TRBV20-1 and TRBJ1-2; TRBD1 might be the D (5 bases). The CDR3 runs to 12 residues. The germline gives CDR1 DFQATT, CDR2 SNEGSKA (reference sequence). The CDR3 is CRGVRIPCGYTF. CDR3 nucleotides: TGCAGGGGGGTTAGAATTCCCTGTGGCTACACCTTC.

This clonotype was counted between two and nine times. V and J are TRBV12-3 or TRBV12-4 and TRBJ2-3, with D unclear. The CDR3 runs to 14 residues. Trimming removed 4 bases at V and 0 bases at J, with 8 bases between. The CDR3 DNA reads TGTGCCAGCAGTTACCGAAGGAGCACAGATACGCAGTATTTT. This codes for CASSYRRSTDTQYF.

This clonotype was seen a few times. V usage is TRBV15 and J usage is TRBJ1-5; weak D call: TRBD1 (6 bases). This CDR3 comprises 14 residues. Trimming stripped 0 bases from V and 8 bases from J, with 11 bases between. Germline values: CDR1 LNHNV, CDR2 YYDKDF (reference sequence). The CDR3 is CATSREGGFKPQHF. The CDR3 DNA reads TGTGCCACCAGCAGAGAGGGGGGCTTCAAGCCCCAGCATTTT.

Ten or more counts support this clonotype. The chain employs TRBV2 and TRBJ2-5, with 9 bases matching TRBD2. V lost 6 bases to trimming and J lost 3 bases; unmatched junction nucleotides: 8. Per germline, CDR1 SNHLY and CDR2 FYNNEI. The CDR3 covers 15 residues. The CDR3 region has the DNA TGTGCCAGCAGCGGAGTTAGCGGGAGAGAAGAGACCCAGTACTTC. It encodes CASSGVSGREETQYF.